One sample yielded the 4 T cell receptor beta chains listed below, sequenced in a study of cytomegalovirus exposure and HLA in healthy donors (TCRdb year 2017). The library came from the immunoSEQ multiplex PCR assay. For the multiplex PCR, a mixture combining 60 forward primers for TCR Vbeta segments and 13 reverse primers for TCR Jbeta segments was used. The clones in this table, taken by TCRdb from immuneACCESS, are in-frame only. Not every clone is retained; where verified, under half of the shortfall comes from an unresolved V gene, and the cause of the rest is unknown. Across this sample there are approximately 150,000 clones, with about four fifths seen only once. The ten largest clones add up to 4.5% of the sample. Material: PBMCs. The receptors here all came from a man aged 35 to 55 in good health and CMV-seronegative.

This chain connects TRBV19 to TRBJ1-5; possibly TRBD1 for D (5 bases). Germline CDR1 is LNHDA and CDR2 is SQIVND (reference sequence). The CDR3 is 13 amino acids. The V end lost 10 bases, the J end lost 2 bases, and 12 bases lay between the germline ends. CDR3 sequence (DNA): TGTGCCACCAAGGGGACTGGCAATCAGCCCCAGCATTTT. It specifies CATKGTGNQPQHF. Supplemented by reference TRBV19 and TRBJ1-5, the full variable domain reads DGGITQSPKYLFRKEGQNVTLSCEQNLNHDAMYWYRQDPGQGLRLIYYSQIVNDFQKGDIAEGYSVSREKKESFPLTVTSAQKNPTAFYLCATKGTGNQPQHFGDGTRLSIL.

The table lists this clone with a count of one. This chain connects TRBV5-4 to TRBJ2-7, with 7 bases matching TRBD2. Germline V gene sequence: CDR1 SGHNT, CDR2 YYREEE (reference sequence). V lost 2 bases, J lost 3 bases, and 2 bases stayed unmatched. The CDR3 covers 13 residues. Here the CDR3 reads CASSLRGVYEQYF. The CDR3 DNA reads TGTGCCAGCAGCTTACGGGGGGTCTACGAGCAGTACTTC.

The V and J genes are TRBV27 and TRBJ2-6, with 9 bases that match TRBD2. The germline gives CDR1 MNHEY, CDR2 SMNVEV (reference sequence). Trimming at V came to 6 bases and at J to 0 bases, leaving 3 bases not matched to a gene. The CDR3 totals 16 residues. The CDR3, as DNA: TGTGCCAGCAGAAGAGCGGGGGGCTCTGGGGCCAACGTCCTGACTTTC. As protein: CASRRAGGSGANVLTF.

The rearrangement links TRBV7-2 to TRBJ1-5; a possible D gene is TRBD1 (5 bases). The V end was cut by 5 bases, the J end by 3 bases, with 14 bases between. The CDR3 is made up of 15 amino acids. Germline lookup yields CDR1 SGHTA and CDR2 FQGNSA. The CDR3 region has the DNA TGTGCCAGCAGCCCCGGCGGGGGAAACAATCAGCCCCAGCATTTT. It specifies CASSPGGGNNQPQHF. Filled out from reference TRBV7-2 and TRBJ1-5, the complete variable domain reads GAGVSQSPSNKVTEKGKDVELRCDPISGHTALYWYRQSLGQGLEFLIYFQGNSAPDKSGLPSDRFSAERTGGSVSTLTIQRTQQEDSAVYLCASSPGGGNNQPQHFGDGTRLSIL.